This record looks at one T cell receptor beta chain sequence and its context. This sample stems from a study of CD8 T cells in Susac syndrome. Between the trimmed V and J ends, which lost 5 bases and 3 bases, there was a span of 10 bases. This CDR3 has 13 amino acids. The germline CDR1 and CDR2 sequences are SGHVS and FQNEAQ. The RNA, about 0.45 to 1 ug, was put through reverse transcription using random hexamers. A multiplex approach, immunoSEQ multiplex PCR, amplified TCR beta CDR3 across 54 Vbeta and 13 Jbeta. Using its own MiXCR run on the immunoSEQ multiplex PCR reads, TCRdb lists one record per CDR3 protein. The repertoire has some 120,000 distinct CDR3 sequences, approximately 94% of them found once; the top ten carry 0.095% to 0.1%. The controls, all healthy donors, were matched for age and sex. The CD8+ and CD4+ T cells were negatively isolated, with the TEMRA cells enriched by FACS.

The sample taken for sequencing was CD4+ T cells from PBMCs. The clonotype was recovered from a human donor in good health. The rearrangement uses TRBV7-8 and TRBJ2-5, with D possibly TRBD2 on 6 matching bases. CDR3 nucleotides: TGTGCCAGCAGCCGTGGGGGGAAAGAGACCCAGTACTTC. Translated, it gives CASSRGGKETQYF.